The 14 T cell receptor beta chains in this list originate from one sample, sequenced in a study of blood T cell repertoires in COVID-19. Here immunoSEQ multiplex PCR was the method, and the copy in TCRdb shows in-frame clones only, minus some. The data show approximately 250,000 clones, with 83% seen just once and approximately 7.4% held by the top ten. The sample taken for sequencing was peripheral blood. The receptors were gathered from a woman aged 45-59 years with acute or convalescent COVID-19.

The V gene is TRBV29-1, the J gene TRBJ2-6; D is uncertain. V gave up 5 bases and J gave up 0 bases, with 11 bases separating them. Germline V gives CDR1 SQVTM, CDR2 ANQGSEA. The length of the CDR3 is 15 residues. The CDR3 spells CSVSHLSSGANVLTF. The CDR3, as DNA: TGCAGCGTTAGCCATCTGAGCTCTGGGGCCAACGTCCTGACTTTC.

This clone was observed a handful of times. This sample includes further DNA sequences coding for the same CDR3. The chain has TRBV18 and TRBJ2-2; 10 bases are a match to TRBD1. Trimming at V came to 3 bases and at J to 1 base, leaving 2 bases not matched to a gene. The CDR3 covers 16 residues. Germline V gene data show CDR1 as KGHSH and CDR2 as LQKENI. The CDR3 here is CASSPRTGGNTGELFF. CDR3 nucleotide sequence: TGTGCCAGCTCACCTCGGACAGGGGGGAACACCGGGGAGCTGTTTTTT.

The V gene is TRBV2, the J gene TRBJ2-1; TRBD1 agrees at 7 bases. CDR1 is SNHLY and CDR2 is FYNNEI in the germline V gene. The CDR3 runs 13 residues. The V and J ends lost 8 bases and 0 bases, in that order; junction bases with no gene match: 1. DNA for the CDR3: TGTGCCAGCGGACAGGACTCCTACAATGAGCAGTTCTTC. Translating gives CASGQDSYNEQFF.

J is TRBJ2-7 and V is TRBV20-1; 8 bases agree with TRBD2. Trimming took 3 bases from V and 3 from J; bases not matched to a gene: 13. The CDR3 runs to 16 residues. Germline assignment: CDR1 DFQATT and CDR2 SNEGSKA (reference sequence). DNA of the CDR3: TGCAGTGCTAGTGCAGGGCGAGCGGGAGCGTTCTACGAGCAGTACTTC. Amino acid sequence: CSASAGRAGAFYEQYF.

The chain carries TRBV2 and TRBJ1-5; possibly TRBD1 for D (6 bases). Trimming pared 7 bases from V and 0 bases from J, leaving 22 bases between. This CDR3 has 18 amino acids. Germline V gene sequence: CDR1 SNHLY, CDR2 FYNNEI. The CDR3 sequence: CASNFRTEKSYSNQPQHF. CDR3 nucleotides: TGTGCCAGCAACTTTCGGACAGAGAAGTCTTATAGCAATCAGCCCCAGCATTTT.

The CDR3 DNA reads TGTGCCAGCAGCCAACCGCGGGGAAGTGGTGGCTACACCTTC. The encoded protein is CASSQPRGSGGYTF. The chain carries TRBV3-1 (or the pseudogene TRBV3-2) and TRBJ1-2, with D uncertain. Germline V gene lookup returns CDR1 LGHDT and CDR2 YNNKEL (reference sequence). The ends were cut back, 2 bases at V and 7 bases at J, with 14 bases in the middle. CDR3 length: 14 amino acids.

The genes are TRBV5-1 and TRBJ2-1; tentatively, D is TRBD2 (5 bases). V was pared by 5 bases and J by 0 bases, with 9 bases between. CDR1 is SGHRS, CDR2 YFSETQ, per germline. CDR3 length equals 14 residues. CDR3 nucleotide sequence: TGCGCCAGCAGGGACTTGAGCTCCTACAATGAGCAGTTCTTC. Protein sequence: CASRDLSSYNEQFF.

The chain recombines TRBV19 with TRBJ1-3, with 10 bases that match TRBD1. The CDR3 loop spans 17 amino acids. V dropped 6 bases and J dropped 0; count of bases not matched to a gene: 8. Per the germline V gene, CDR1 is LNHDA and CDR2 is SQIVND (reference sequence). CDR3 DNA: TGTGCCAGTAGCTCGGGACAGGGGTTCATCTCTGGAAACACCATATATTTT. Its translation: CASSSGQGFISGNTIYF.

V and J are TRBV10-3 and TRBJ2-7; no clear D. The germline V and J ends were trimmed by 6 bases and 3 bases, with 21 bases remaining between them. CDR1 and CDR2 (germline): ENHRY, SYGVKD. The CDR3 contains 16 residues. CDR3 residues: CAISSTTTKRLYEQYF. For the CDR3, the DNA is TGTGCCATCAGCTCTACTACGACCAAGCGCCTCTACGAGCAGTACTTC.

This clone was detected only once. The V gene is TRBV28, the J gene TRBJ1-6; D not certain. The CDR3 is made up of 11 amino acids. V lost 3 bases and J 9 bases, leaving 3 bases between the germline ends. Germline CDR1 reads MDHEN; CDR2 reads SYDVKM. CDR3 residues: CASSFGSPLHF. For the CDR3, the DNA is TGTGCCAGCAGTTTCGGTTCACCCCTCCACTTT.

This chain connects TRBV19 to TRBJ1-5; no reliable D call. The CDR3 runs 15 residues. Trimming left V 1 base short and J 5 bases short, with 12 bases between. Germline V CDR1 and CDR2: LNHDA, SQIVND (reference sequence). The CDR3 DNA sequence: TGTGCCAGTAGTATAGGGCCGGGAGGCTATCAGCCCCAGCATTTT. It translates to CASSIGPGGYQPQHF.

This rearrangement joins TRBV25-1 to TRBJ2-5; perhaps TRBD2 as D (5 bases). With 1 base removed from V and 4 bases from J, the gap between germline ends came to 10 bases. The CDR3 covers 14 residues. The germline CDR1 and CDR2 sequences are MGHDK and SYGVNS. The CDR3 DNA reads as TGTGCCAGCAGTGAATCACTAGTGGCAGAGACCCAGTACTTC. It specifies CASSESLVAETQYF. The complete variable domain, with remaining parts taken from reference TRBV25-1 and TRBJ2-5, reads EADIYQTPRYLVIGTGKKITLECSQTMGHDKMYWYQQDPGMELHLIHYSYGVNSTEKGDLSSESTVSRIRTEHFPLTLESARPSHTSQYLCASSESLVAETQYFGPGTRLLVL.

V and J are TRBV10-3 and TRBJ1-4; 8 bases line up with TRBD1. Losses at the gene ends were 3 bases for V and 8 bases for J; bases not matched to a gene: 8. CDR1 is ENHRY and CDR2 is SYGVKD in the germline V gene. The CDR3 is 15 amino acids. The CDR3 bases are TGTGCCATCAGTGAAGCCGGACAGGGAGGGGAAAAACTGTTTTTT. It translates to CAISEAGQGGEKLFF.

The CDR3 reads CSARQGSDSGANVLTF. The CDR3 region has the DNA TGCAGCGCACGACAGGGATCAGACTCTGGGGCCAACGTCCTGACTTTC. J is TRBJ2-6 and V is TRBV29-1, with TRBD1 matching over 7 bases. Trimming removed 7 bases from V and 0 bases from J; junction bases left unmatched: 9. The germline gives CDR1 SQVTM, CDR2 ANQGSEA. This CDR3 is 16 amino acids long.